Listed below are T cell receptor beta chains from one sample, sequenced in a study of sequential checkpoint blockade in melanoma. Sequencing was performed with immunoSEQ multiplex PCR; in TCRdb, only in-frame clones are kept and a portion is missing. The table includes just over 6,000 clones, less than 25% detected once. This specimen was tumor tissue (inferred from file names), taken from a patient given nivolumab and ipilimumab in sequence. These receptors were collected from a human donor with melanoma. The CDR3 runs from the conserved cysteine through the conserved F or W. The order of the fields is CDR3 protein, CDR3 DNA, J gene, clone size, D gene, V gene. A D gene is named only where the DNA matches it firmly. Clone size, where shown, is once, few, many, or a class for clones that have expanded.

CASSIVGVGTGELFF,TGTGCCAGTAGTATTGTCGGGGTAGGCACCGGGGAGCTGTTTTTT,TRBJ2-2,.,.,TRBV19
CASSLGHLNTEAFF,TGCGCCAGCAGCTTGGGACACCTGAACACTGAAGCTTTCTTT,TRBJ1-1,.,.,TRBV5-1
CASSSPPGSGGAYEQYF,TGTGCCAGCAGCTCACCCCCTGGTAGCGGGGGGGCTTACGAGCAGTACTTC,TRBJ2-7,many,TRBD2,TRBV11-3
CASSPQQGNNYGYTF,TGCGCCAGCAGCCCGCAGCAGGGTAATAACTATGGCTACACCTTC,TRBJ1-2,many,.,TRBV4-1
CASSQAPWQGTNEKLFF,TGTGCCAGCAGCCAAGCCCCATGGCAGGGCACTAATGAAAAACTGTTTTTT,TRBJ1-4,.,.,TRBV14
CASSFGSSYEQYF,TGTGCCAGCAGTTTCGGGAGCTCCTACGAGCAGTACTTC,TRBJ2-7,few,.,TRBV6-8
CASRSGQGGNTIYF,TGTGCCAGCAGGTCGGGACAGGGCGGTAACACCATATATTTT,TRBJ1-3,.,TRBD1,TRBV6-8
CASSASTDYEQYF,TGTGCCAGCAGCGCCTCGACAGACTACGAGCAGTACTTC,TRBJ2-7,few,.,TRBV9
CASLGPTGVDEKLFF,TGTGCCAGCCTAGGGCCCACAGGGGTAGATGAAAAACTGTTTTTT,TRBJ1-4,few,TRBD1,TRBV6-8
CSVDGTDPYGYTF,TGCAGCGTTGATGGCACAGACCCCTATGGCTACACCTTC,TRBJ1-2,few,.,TRBV29-1
CASSQDGGNYGYTF,TGCGCCAGCAGCCAAGATGGGGGGAACTATGGCTACACCTTC,TRBJ1-2,few,.,TRBV4-1
CASRPQGRGANVLTF,TGTGCCAGCAGACCACAGGGGCGCGGGGCCAACGTCCTGACTTTC,TRBJ2-6,many,TRBD1,TRBV11-3
CASSVQGARTTGELFF,TGTGCCAGCAGCGTACAGGGGGCAAGGACCACCGGGGAGCTGTTTTTT,TRBJ2-2,few,TRBD1,TRBV9
CASSHRLASYEQYF,TGTGCCAGCAGCCACCGACTAGCCTCCTACGAGCAGTACTTC,TRBJ2-7,.,TRBD2,TRBV6-8
CASSGFGSTGELFF,TGTGCCAGCAGTGGCTTCGGGTCCACCGGGGAGCTGTTTTTT,TRBJ2-2,few,.,TRBV6-9
CAVNTDVQGLNQPQHF,TGTGCCGTAAATACGGATGTGCAGGGCCTCAATCAGCCCCAGCATTTT,TRBJ1-5,few,.,TRBV19
CASSQPPPETQYF,TGTGCCAGTAGTCAACCCCCCCCGGAGACCCAGTACTTC,TRBJ2-5,large,.,TRBV19
CASSARQNQPQHF,TGTGCCAGCAGTGCCCGACAGAATCAGCCCCAGCATTTT,TRBJ1-5,.,.,TRBV6-8
CAISEWAGGLYNEQFF,TGTGCCATCAGTGAGTGGGCAGGGGGGCTCTACAATGAGCAGTTCTTC,TRBJ2-1,many,.,TRBV10-3
CASSPAPGTGTKETQYF,TGTGCCAGCAGCCCTGCCCCCGGGACAGGGACCAAAGAGACCCAGTACTTC,TRBJ2-5,many,TRBD1,TRBV11-3
CASSQDLGNPNTEAFF,TGCGCCAGCAGCCAAGATCTTGGAAACCCGAACACTGAAGCTTTCTTT,TRBJ1-1,few,.,TRBV4-1
CASNNRFGEEQFF,TGTGCCAGTAATAACAGGTTTGGTGAAGAGCAGTTCTTC,TRBJ2-1,.,.,TRBV19
CASSSPLAGSYNEQFF,TGTGCCAGCAGTTCCCCACTAGCGGGATCCTACAATGAGCAGTTCTTC,TRBJ2-1,.,TRBD2,TRBV28
CASSPTLGSQYF,TGTGCCAGCAGCCCCACCCTTGGGTCCCAGTACTTC,TRBJ2-5,many,.,TRBV9
CASSLQRQQETQYF,TGTGCCAGCTCCCTACAAAGGCAGCAAGAGACCCAGTACTTC,TRBJ2-5,.,.,TRBV18
CASSPRSATTVWKPQHF,TGTGCCAGCAGCCCCAGGTCAGCGACAACTGTTTGGAAGCCCCAGCATTTT,TRBJ1-5,few,.,TRBV6-8
CAWSGGGGQETQYF,TGTGCCTGGAGTGGCGGGGGTGGCCAAGAGACCCAGTACTTC,TRBJ2-5,.,TRBD2,TRBV30
CASSFVGALDYEQYF,TGTGCCAGCAGCTTCGTCGGGGCTCTAGACTACGAGCAGTACTTC,TRBJ2-7,.,.,TRBV6-4
CASGLTSGGFYNEQFF,TGTGCTAGTGGTTTGACAAGCGGGGGCTTCTACAATGAGCAGTTCTTC,TRBJ2-1,.,TRBD2,TRBV12-5
CASNLRGGTEAFF,TGTGCCAGCAATTTACGGGGGGGGACTGAAGCTTTCTTT,TRBJ1-1,.,.,TRBV6-8
CASSEPGRFIGYTF,TGTGCCAGCAGCGAACCGGGCCGCTTTATTGGCTACACCTTC,TRBJ1-2,few,.,TRBV6-8
CASSQGGDGKETQYF,TGTGCCAGCAGCCAAGGCGGGGATGGAAAAGAGACCCAGTACTTC,TRBJ2-5,.,.,TRBV14
CASSLEGTQYGYTF,TGCGCCAGCAGCTTGGAGGGGACCCAATATGGCTACACCTTC,TRBJ1-2,.,.,TRBV5-1
CASMNRGSVTGELFF,TGTGCCAGTATGAACAGGGGGTCGGTTACCGGGGAGCTGTTTTTT,TRBJ2-2,.,TRBD1,TRBV19
CASSLSAGARNEQFF,TGTGCCAGCAGTTTATCGGCGGGAGCCAGGAATGAGCAGTTCTTC,TRBJ2-1,.,TRBD2,TRBV28
CASSIYRDSNQPQHF,TGTGCCAGTAGTATATACCGGGATAGCAATCAGCCCCAGCATTTT,TRBJ1-5,.,.,TRBV19
CAISELGATTEAFF,TGTGCCATCAGTGAGTTGGGGGCGACTACTGAAGCTTTCTTT,TRBJ1-1,medium-sized,.,TRBV10-3
CASSAPNGVLNTEAFF,TGTGCCAGCAGTGCCCCCAACGGGGTGCTGAACACTGAAGCTTTCTTT,TRBJ1-1,medium-sized,.,TRBV11-3
CASSGQGESPLHF,TGTGCCAGCTCCGGACAGGGAGAGTCACCCCTCCACTTT,TRBJ1-6,medium-sized,TRBD1,TRBV6-8
CASRRGSNQPQHF,TGTGCCAGTAGAAGGGGGAGCAATCAGCCCCAGCATTTT,TRBJ1-5,medium-sized,.,TRBV19
CAISAAQENTEAFF,TGTGCCATCAGTGCGGCTCAGGAGAACACTGAAGCTTTCTTT,TRBJ1-1,.,.,TRBV6-8
CASSSLGSGNTIYF,TGTGCCAGCAGTTCCCTAGGATCTGGAAACACCATATATTTT,TRBJ1-3,medium-sized,.,TRBV6-8
CASGAGTGDEKLFF,TGCGCCAGCGGGGCCGGGACAGGGGATGAAAAACTGTTTTTT,TRBJ1-4,few,TRBD1,TRBV5-1
CASSPGGDSKYNYGYTF,TGTGCCAGTAGTCCAGGGGGGGACAGTAAATATAACTATGGCTACACCTTC,TRBJ1-2,.,TRBD1,TRBV19
CASSIASGVSGANVLTF,TGTGCCAGTAGTATCGCCAGCGGGGTTTCTGGGGCCAACGTCCTGACTTTC,TRBJ2-6,.,TRBD2,TRBV19
CASSSYDSRGYEQYF,TGTGCCAGCAGCTCCTATGACAGTCGGGGCTACGAGCAGTACTTC,TRBJ2-7,few,.,TRBV11-3